This T cell receptor (beta chain) emerged from a study of shared clonotypes between healthy human individuals (dated by TCRdb to the early 2020s). Some background on the complete study: Three men and two women, aged 18 to 49 years, made up the cohort. For each donor, three plates each were used for CD4 naive and CD4 memory, two plates were used for CD8 naive, and one plate was used for CD8 memory. Blood TCR repertoires of several healthy adults were deeply sequenced to estimate repertoire size and the extent of clonotype sharing between individuals. Different laboratories and diverse techniques were used to prepare libraries and sequence TCR repertoires, to increase sequencing depth and limit assay-specific biases. Between about 0.8 and 9 billion PBMCs per donor were obtained by leukapheresis.

For the CD8 naive samples, CD45RO-negative cells were positively selected for CCR7, yielding a CD45RA+CCR7+ population from which TemRA cells were excluded. Donors were healthy HIV-negative adults with no recently reported acute infections or vaccinations. All donors were Caucasian adults living in Nashville, Tennessee, USA. Blood was collected by leukapheresis, and PBMCs were isolated by Ficoll-Histopaque density gradient centrifugation and then cryopreserved in liquid nitrogen vapor phase. Analytical flow cytometry was used to check the purity and quantity of every magnetically sorted T cell population. Genomic DNA was isolated from each sorted fraction and quantified by UV absorbance on a Nanodrop 2000c. CDR1 SGHDT and CDR2 YYEEEE are derived from the germline V gene. V sheds 2 bases and J sheds 9 bases, leaving 15 bases between their ends. Counted from cysteine to phenylalanine, this CDR3 has 14 amino acids. Only the CDR3 portion is preserved as DNA: 42 bases, with reading frame beginning at the first base.

Using the deep immunoSEQ assay, multiplex PCR amplified TCR CDR3 regions from genomic DNA. Genomic DNA extracted from each cell subset was distributed evenly over all wells of several immunoSEQ 96-well plates, and each plate served as one replicate. For sorted subsets, each replicate PCR was loaded with approximately 190 ng genomic DNA, equivalent to 25,000 to 30,000 T cell genomes. Purified libraries were quantified with a Qubit 3.0 fluorometer, sized on a Bioanalyzer 2100, and re-quantified with the KAPA Library Quantification kit. Every immunoSEQ 96-well plate was sequenced on a separate single-read 150-cycle Illumina NextSeq 550 flow cell. As for how the authors treated the data: Because only junctional sequences without quality scores were contained in the immunoSEQ output, filtering matching that applied to full-length reads could not be performed. To assign V/J genes and CDR3, sequences were annotated against IMGT germline references using PyIR, a Python wrapper for IgBLAST v1.9. Any read was removed if the V/J assignment was weak (E-value above 1e-6), the CDR3 was missing, or the read contained stop codons, out-of-frame junctions, or ambiguous translated residues. A V3J clonotype was defined by an identical inferred V gene, J gene, and CDR3 amino acid sequence. Percentage overlap between repertoires was calculated by dividing the number of shared unique clonotypes by the size of the smaller repertoire. Repertoire richness was assessed with RTK rarefaction, the Chao1 estimator, and Recon v2.1 estimates of unobserved clonotypes. For all TCRbeta clonotypes obtained by the gDNA method from several donors, generation probabilities were computed with OLGA. TCRdb limited this immuneACCESS table to in-frame rearrangements with V and J called. A share of clones is missing; checked studies link under half to unresolved V genes, and the rest is unexplained. That table supplies the V and J calls and clone size; D and trimming were determined from the DNA. The sample yields about 2 million clones; just under 95% were counted once. 0.9% to 1.5% of the sample is held by the ten biggest clonotypes.

Details on this clone: Its recognized antigen is unknown. Qualities for individual bases were not recorded, and no much larger clone is one base off.

Here is what the overall study found, with its caveats: Higher generation probabilities were observed for clonotypes shared by all four sorted-subset donors than for non-shared clonotypes. Estimated clonotype richness was generally larger for naive than for memory subsets. Around 5% of naive CD4, 3% to 3.5% of naive CD8, roughly 2.4% of memory CD4, and about 0.4% of memory CD8 clonotypes were shared across several donors. Sampling was restricted to blood, and TCR repertoires in tissue are likely to differ from TCR repertoires in blood. Based on pairwise subsampling, the degree of clonotype sharing among donors was expected to be affected by sequencing depth. Incomplete sequencing was indicated by rarefaction of sorted-subset datasets, despite the large sequencing depth. Because the study included a small number of donors, the genetic and exposure-history diversity represented was limited.

The sequenced sample was naive CD8+ T cells sorted from blood. The intended sense of this specimen's cell subset or site label: CD45RA+CCR7+. The rearranged segments are TRBV5-6 and TRBJ1-5, with the D gene not confidently named. This TCR derives from a man in his late teens or twenties in good health. The DNA reads as follows: TGTGCCAGCAGCTTCATGAACGGTAACCGGCCCCAGCATTTT. The encoded protein is CASSFMNGNRPQHF.